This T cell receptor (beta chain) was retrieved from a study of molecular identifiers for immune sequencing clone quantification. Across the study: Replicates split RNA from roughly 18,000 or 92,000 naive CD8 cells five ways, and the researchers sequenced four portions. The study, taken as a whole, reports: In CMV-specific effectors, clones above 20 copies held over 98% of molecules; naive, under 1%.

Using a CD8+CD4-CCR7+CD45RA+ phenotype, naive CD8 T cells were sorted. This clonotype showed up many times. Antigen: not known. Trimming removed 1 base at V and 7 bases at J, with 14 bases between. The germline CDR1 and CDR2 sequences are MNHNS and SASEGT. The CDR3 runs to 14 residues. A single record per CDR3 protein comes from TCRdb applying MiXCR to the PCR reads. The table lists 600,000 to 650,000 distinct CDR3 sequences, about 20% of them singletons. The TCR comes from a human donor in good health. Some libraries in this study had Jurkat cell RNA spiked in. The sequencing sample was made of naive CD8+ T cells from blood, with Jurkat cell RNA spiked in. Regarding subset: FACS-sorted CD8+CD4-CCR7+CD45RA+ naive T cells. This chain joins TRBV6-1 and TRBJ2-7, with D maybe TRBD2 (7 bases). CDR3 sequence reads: CASSEGIGGHEQYF. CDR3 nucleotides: TGTGCCAGCAGTGAAGGGATCGGGGGGCATGAGCAGTACTTC.